Sequencing of this T cell receptor (beta chain) was carried out in a study of CD8 T cells in Susac syndrome. Random hexamers were used to reverse transcribe an amount of roughly 0.45 to 1 ug RNA. TCRdb reprocessed the immunoSEQ multiplex PCR reads with MiXCR, giving one entry per CDR3 protein. This table holds roughly 89,000 distinct CDR3 sequences, approximately 96% found once. Germline V gene sequence: CDR1 DFQATT, CDR2 SNEGSKA (reference sequence). Trimming pared 1 base from V and 4 bases from J, leaving 6 bases between. This CDR3 comprises 12 residues. The V and J genes are TRBV20-1 and TRBJ2-3; D uncertain. This clonotype was sampled from a human donor with Susac syndrome. The sequenced sample was CD8+ T cells from PBMCs. The CDR3 DNA reads TGCAGTGCTAGAGCGGCAGCAGATACGCAGTATTTT. Protein: CSARAAADTQYF.